This TCR beta chain was identified during a study of blood T cell repertoires in COVID-19. Overall study context: Acute and convalescent COVID-19 specimens originated in the United States, Italy and Spain. From T cells, B-cell-depleted T cells, or PBMCs came the material, which was cDNA or gDNA.

In the authors' methods: Reference gene primers were amplified, and this amplification served to estimate nucleated cell counts. This table comes from immunoSEQ multiplex PCR, and its TCRdb copy is limited to in-frame clones, with some not included. The DNA was the basis for D and trimming; V, J and clone size are from that table. The table includes approximately 30,000 clones, 87% detected once. V was clipped by 1 base and J by 1 base, with 7 bases between them. The germline V gene has CDR1 LGHDT and CDR2 YNNKEL (reference sequence). CDR3 size: 14 residues. The receptor was derived from a human donor in a cohort sampled during active COVID-19. Sequences were obtained from peripheral blood. V usage is TRBV3-1 (or the pseudogene TRBV3-2) and J usage is TRBJ1-1, with D perhaps matching TRBD1 (5 bases). CDR3 nucleotides: TGTGCCAGCAGCCAAGGGGGCGGGAACACTGAAGCTTTCTTT. Translated, it gives CASSQGGGNTEAFF.